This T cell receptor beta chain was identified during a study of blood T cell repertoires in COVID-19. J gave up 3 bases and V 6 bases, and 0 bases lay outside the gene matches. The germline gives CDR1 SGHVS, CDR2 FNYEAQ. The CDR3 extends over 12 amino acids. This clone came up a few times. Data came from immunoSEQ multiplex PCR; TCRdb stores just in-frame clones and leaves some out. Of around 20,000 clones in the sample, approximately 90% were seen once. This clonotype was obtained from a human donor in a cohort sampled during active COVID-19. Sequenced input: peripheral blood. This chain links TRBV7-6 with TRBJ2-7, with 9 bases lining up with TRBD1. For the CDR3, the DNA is TGTGCCAGCAGGGGACAGGGCTACGAGCAGTACTTC. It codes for CASRGQGYEQYF. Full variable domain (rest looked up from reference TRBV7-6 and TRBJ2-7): GAGVSQSPRYKVTKRGQDVALRCDPISGHVSLYWYRQALGQGPEFLTYFNYEAQQDKSGLPNDRFSAERPEGSISTLTIQRTEQRDSAMYRCASRGQGYEQYFGPGTRLTVT.